Following are 7 T cell receptor beta chains from one sample sequenced in a study of blood T cell repertoires in COVID-19. Profiling relied on immunoSEQ multiplex PCR, and the TCRdb table lists in-frame clones only, not all of them. This sample carries around 68,000 clones, more than 60% of them seen once, and the ten largest clones take approximately 9.3%. The specimen was peripheral blood. The receptor source for this set is a woman aged 50 to 60 with acute or convalescent COVID-19.

This clone has a handful of counts. V is TRBV4-2 and J is TRBJ1-1; D may be TRBD1 (5 bases). Germline loops: CDR1 LGHNA, CDR2 YNFKEQ. Deletions cut 1 base from V and 5 bases from J, with 14 bases between. CDR3 size: 15 residues. CDR3 sequence (DNA): TGTGCCAGCAGCCAAGCCGAAAAGGGGCGGACTGAAGCTTTCTTT. This codes for CASSQAEKGRTEAFF.

This clone has just one count. The V call is TRBV6-6, the J call TRBJ2-3, with no clear D. V lost 7 bases and J lost 0, with 5 bases in between. Germline CDR1 is MNHNY and CDR2 is SVGAGI (reference sequence). The CDR3 sequence is 12 residues long. CDR3 amino acids: CASTPSTDTQYF. The CDR3 DNA is TGTGCCAGCACCCCGAGCACAGATACGCAGTATTTT.

This sequence joins TRBV2 and TRBJ1-1, with TRBD1 identical over 8 bases. Germline CDR1 and CDR2: SNHLY and FYNNEI. The CDR3 totals 15 residues. Germline trimming cut 7 bases from V and 3 bases from J; bases unmatched to any gene: 10. Written as DNA, the CDR3 is TGTGCCAGCACCTTAGGATACAGGGGGGACACTGAAGCTTTCTTT. As protein: CASTLGYRGDTEAFF.

The chain is built from TRBV6-5 and TRBJ1-2; 8 nucleotides line up with TRBD1. Germline V lookup: CDR1 MNHEY, CDR2 SVGAGI. This CDR3 has 15 residues. V gave up 6 bases and J gave up 7 bases; unmatched junction bases: 13. The CDR3 loop is CASRNRDTGGVGYTF. Here the CDR3 DNA reads TGTGCCAGCAGGAACCGGGATACAGGGGGTGTTGGCTACACCTTC.

This clone was counted once. The V gene is TRBV5-6, the J gene TRBJ2-7; tentatively, D is TRBD2 (6 bases). The ends were cut back, 3 bases at V and 3 bases at J, with 16 bases in the middle. Per the germline V gene, CDR1 is SGHDT and CDR2 is YYEEEE. The CDR3 is 15 residues long. CDR3 sequence reads: CASSSLWAGIYEQYF. The CDR3, as DNA: TGTGCCAGCAGCTCGTTATGGGCGGGAATCTACGAGCAGTACTTC.

The V and J genes are TRBV29-1 and TRBJ1-1; unclear D gene. Trimming left V 3 bases short and J 2 bases short, with 7 bases between. This CDR3 is built from 12 residues. The germline V gene encodes CDR1 SQVTM and CDR2 ANQGSEA. CDR3 protein: CSVDSGNTEAFF. CDR3 nucleotide sequence: TGCAGCGTTGATTCCGGTAACACTGAAGCTTTCTTT.

This clone occurred once. The chain recombines TRBV7-6 with TRBJ1-1, with 7 bases matching TRBD1. This CDR3 is built from 14 residues. After removal of 2 bases from V and 5 bases from J, the junction contained 5 bases not matched to a gene. Looked up from germline, CDR1 is SGHVS and CDR2 is FNYEAQ. The CDR3 protein is CASSLKTGITEAFF. CDR3 in DNA: TGTGCCAGCAGCTTAAAGACAGGGATTACTGAAGCTTTCTTT.